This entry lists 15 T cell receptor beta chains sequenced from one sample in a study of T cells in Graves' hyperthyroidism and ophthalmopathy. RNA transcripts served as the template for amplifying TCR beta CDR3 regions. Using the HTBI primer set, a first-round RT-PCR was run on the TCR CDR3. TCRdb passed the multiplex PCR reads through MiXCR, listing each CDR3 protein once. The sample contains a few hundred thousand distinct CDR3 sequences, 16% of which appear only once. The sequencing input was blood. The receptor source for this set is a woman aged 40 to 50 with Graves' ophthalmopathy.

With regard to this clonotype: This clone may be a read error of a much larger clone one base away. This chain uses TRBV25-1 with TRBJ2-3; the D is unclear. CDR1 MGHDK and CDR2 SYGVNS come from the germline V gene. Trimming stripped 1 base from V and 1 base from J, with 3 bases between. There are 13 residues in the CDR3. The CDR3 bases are TGTGCCAGCAGTGAATTGGGCACAGATACGCAGTATTTT. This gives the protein CASSELGTDTQYF.

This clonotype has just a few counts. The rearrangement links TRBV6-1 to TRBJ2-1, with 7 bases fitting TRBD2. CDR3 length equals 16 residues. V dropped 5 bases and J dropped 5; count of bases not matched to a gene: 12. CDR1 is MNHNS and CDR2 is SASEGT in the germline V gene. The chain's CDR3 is CASSKTSGTTHNEQFF. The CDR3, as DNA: TGTGCCAGCAGTAAGACCTCCGGGACTACCCACAATGAGCAGTTCTTC.

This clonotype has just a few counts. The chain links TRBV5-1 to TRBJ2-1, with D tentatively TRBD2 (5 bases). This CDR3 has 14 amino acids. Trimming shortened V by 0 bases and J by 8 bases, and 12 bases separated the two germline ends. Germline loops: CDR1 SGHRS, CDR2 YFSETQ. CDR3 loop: CASSLGRLWDEQFF. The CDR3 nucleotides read TGCGCCAGCAGCTTGGGTAGACTATGGGATGAGCAGTTCTTC.

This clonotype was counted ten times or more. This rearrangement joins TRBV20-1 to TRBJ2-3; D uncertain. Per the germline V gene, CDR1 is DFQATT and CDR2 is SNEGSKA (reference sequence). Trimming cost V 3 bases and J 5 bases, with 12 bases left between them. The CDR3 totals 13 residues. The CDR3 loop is CSARARIGDTQYF. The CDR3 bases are TGCAGTGCTAGGGCTAGAATAGGAGATACGCAGTATTTT.

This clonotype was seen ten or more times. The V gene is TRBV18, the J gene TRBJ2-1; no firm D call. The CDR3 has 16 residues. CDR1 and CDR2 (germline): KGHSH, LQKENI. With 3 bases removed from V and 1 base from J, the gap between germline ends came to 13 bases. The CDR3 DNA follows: TGTGCCAGCTCACCCCCCTCCCTGGGATCCTACAATGAGCAGTTCTTC. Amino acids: CASSPPSLGSYNEQFF.

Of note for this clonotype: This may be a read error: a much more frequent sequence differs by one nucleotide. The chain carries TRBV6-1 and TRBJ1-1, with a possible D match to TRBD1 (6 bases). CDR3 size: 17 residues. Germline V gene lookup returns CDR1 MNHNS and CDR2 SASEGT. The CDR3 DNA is TGTGCCAGCAGTGAACTCCAGGGAGAGTTTAGGGACACTGTAGCTTTCTTT. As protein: CASSELQGEFRDTVAFF.

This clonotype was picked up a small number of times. CDR3 DNA sequence: TGCAGCGCAGTAGCGGGGCTCTACAATGAGCAGTTCTTC. Translated, it gives CSAVAGLYNEQFF. The rearrangement uses TRBV29-1 and TRBJ2-1; 8 positions agree with TRBD2. Trimming took 7 bases from V and 3 from J; bases not matched to a gene: 5. The germline gives CDR1 SQVTM, CDR2 ANQGSEA. This CDR3 is 13 amino acids long.

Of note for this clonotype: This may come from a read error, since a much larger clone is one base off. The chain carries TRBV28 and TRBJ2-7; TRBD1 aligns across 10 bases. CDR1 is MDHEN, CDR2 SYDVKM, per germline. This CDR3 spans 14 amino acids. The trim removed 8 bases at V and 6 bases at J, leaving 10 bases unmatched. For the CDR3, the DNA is TGTGCCAGCGGTGACCCGGGACAGGGGTTCGAGCAGTACTTC. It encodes CASGDPGQGFEQYF.

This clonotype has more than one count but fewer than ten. The DNA for the CDR3 is TGTGCCAGCAGTTTGTACAGGGGAGCCAAAAACATTCAGTACTTC. Translated: CASSLYRGAKNIQYF. V gene TRBV6-1 combines with J gene TRBJ2-4, with 7 nucleotides matching TRBD1. The CDR3 totals 15 residues. Trimming took 5 bases from V and 0 from J; bases not matched to a gene: 4. CDR1 and CDR2 (germline): MNHNS, SASEGT.

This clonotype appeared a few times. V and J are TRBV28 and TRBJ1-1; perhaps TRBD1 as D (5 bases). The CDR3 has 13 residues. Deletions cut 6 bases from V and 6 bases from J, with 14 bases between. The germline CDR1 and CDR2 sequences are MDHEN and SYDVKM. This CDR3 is CASRAGRYAEAFF. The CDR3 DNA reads TGTGCCAGCAGGGCAGGGAGGTACGCTGAAGCTTTCTTT. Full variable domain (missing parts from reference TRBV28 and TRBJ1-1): DVKVTQSSRYLVKRTGEKVFLECVQDMDHENMFWYRQDPGLGLRLIYFSYDVKMKEKGDIPEGYSVSREKKERFSLILESASTNQTSMYLCASRAGRYAEAFFGQGTRLTVV.

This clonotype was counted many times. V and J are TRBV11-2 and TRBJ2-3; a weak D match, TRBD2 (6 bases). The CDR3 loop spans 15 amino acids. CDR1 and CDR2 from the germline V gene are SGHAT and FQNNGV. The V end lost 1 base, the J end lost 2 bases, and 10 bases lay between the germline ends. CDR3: CASSLGGRSTDTQYF. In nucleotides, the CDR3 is TGTGCCAGCAGCTTAGGAGGGAGGTCCACAGATACGCAGTATTTT.

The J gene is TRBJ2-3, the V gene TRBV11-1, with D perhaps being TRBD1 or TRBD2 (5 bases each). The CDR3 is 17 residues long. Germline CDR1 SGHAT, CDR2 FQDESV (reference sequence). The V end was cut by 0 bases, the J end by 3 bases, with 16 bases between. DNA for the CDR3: TGTGCCAGCAGCTTAGCGTGGGGGACCCCTGGAACAGATACGCAGTATTTT. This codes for CASSLAWGTPGTDTQYF.

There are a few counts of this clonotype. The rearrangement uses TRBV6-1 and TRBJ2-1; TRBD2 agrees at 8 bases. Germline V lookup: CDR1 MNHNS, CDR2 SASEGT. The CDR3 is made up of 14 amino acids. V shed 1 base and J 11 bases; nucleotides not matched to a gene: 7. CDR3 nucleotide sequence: TGTGCCAGCAGTGAAGGGCCGGGTAGCGGGAAGCAGTTCTTC. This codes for CASSEGPGSGKQFF.

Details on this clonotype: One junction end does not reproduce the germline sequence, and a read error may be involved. The CDR3 bases are TGCGCCGGCAGCTTGGCCCCCTTGACTAGCGGGAGGAACACCGGGGAGCTGTTTTTT. The encoded protein is CAGSLAPLTSGRNTGELFF. The chain recombines TRBV5-1 with TRBJ2-2, with TRBD2 matching over 12 bases. The CDR3 loop spans 19 amino acids. Per the germline V gene, CDR1 is SGHRS and CDR2 is YFSETQ.

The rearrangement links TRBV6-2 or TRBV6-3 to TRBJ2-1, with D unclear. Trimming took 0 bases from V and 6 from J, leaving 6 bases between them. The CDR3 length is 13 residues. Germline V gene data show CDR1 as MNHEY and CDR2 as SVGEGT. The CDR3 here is CASSYSSSNEQFF. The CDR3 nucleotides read TGTGCCAGCAGTTACTCCAGTAGCAATGAGCAGTTCTTC.